This T cell receptor beta chain was found in a study of CD8+CD57+ T cells in acquired aplastic anemia. About the study: The mean DNA yield obtained from sorted CD4+ and CD8+ cells came to about 3 ug. An average of approximately 11 million reads for CD4+ cells was obtained from healthy donors. Findings and limits, study-wide: Patients and controls turned out to have roughly 31 CD8+ CDR3 sequences in common. In CD8+ cells, Simpson's diversity showed no significant difference between patients and controls.

This clonotype was seen a few times. Its antigen is as yet unknown. Genomic DNA acted as the template from which TCR beta VDJ combination and CDR3 sequence profiling were carried out. TCRdb redid the calling of the reads with MiXCR, one entry per CDR3 protein. The repertoire holds some 68,000 distinct CDR3 sequences, with roughly half as singletons. CDR1 SGHTA and CDR2 FQGNSA come from the germline V gene. With 4 bases removed from V and 6 bases from J, the gap between germline ends came to 10 bases. This CDR3 is 14 amino acids long. The sequence was collected from a human donor in good health, serving as a control. This sequence joins TRBV7-2 and TRBJ1-6; tentative D call: TRBD1 (5 bases). The specimen sequenced was sorted CD4+, CD8+, or CD8+CD57+ T cells (not recorded which) from PBMCs. The CDR3 region has the DNA TGTGCCAGCAGCTCCCGGACACTTAATTCACCCCTCCACTTT. Protein: CASSSRTLNSPLHF.